This T cell receptor beta chain was documented in a study of cytotoxic CD8 clonotypes in ibrutinib-treated CLL. On the study more broadly: Response was recorded as partial in some 25 patients and complete in 2; at median around 68 months, approximately 15 remained remitted and about twelve had progressed. General study results and limits: Clonality increased at ibrutinib response and stayed stable in sustained remission. At progression, however, it fell back toward baseline. Private clonotypes, not public ones, expanded at ibrutinib response.

The method was immunoSEQ multiplex PCR; TCRdb's version includes in-frame clones alone and lacks a portion of them. The sample contains around 41,000 clones, about 70% of which appear only once. Concerning this clone itself: Its antigen is as yet unknown.

The CDR3 covers 14 residues. Trimming took off 3 bases at V and 4 bases at J, with 13 bases between the two ends. Germline V lookup: CDR1 PRHDT, CDR2 FYEKMQ (reference sequence). The sequence was collected from a human donor with chronic lymphocytic leukemia. The sequencing used PBMCs, collected at disease progression, from a patient treated with ibrutinib. The chain joins TRBV13 to TRBJ2-7, with D perhaps matching TRBD1 or TRBD2 (6 bases each). The CDR3 spells CASSFLGAGYEQYF. The CDR3 DNA sequence: TGTGCCAGCAGCTTCTTGGGGGCGGGGTACGAGCAGTACTTC.